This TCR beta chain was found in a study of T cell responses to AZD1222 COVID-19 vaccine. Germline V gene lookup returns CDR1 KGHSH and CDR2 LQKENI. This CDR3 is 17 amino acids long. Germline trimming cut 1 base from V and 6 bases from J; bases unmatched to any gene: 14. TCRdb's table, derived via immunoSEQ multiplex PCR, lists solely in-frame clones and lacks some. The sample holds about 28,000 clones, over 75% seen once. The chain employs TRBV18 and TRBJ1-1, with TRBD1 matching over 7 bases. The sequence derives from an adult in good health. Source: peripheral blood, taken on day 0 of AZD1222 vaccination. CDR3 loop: CASSPQNEGAGGSEAFF. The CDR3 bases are TGTGCCAGCTCACCACAAAACGAGGGGGCTGGAGGGTCTGAAGCTTTCTTT.